Reported below is one T cell receptor (beta chain). Its antigen is currently unknown. V was pared by 10 bases and J by 2 bases, with 13 bases between. The CDR3 is 13 residues long. CDR1 MNHEY and CDR2 SVGAGI come from the germline V gene. This specimen comes from a study of T cell therapy after organ transplantation. The method was immunoSEQ multiplex PCR; TCRdb's version includes in-frame clones alone and lacks a portion of them. The sample records just under 20,000 clones, around 80% being singletons. Study outcomes and limitations: CD8 clonality fold change after therapy inversely tracked pretherapy clonality.

Documented time point: 4-8 weeks after completion of therapy. Patients were solid-organ transplant recipients with drug-resistant or recurrent cytomegalovirus. The receptor was isolated from a human patient who had received a solid organ transplant and had CMV disease. These T cells may partly come from the graft donor. This chain joins TRBV6-5 and TRBJ2-3; D gene uncertain. The sequences come from CD8+ T cells from blood, collected after autologous CMV-specific T cell therapy. CDR3 DNA sequence: TGTGCCACTCGCCTGGAAAACACAGATACGCAGTATTTT. Encoded protein: CATRLENTDTQYF.